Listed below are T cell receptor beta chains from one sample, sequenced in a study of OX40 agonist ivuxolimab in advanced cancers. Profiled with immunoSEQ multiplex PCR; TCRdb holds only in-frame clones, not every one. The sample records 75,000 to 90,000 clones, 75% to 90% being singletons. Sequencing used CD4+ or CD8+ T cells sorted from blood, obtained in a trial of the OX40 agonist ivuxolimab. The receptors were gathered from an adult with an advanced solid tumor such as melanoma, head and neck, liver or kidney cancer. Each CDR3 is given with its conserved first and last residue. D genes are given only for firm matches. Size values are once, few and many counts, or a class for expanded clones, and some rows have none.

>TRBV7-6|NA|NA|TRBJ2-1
CASSLVGRSSYNEQFF
TGTGCCAGCAGCTTAGTCGGCAGGAGCTCCTACAATGAGCAGTTCTTC
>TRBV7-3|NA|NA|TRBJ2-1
CASSPSGLSSYNEQFF
TGTGCCAGCAGCCCCAGTGGTTTGAGCTCCTACAATGAGCAGTTCTTC
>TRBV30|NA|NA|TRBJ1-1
CATEGRTEAFF
TGTGCCACCGAGGGGCGGACTGAAGCTTTCTTT
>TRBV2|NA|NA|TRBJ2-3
CASSGIADTQYF
TGTGCCAGCAGTGGGATTGCAGATACGCAGTATTTT
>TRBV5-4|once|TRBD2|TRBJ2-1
CASSLVLAGRNEQFF
TGTGCCAGCAGCTTGGTACTAGCGGGGAGGAATGAGCAGTTCTTC
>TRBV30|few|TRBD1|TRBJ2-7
CAWTAGGSGEQYF
TGTGCCTGGACAGCAGGGGGCTCGGGCGAGCAGTACTTC
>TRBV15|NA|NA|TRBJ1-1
CATSRDYREGTEAFF
TGTGCCACCAGCAGAGATTACAGGGAGGGGACTGAAGCTTTCTTT
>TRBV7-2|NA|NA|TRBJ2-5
CASSTVLRETQYF
TGTGCCAGCAGCACAGTTTTGCGGGAGACCCAGTACTTC
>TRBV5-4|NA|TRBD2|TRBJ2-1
CASQTSVEYNEQFF
TGTGCCAGCCAGACTAGCGTTGAGTACAATGAGCAGTTCTTC
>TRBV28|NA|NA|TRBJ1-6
CATLDGSHNSPLHF
TGTGCCACCCTGGATGGTAGTCATAATTCACCCCTCCACTTT
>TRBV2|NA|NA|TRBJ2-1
CASSVGTRRWQFF
TGTGCCAGCAGTGTTGGGACTCGTCGGTGGCAGTTCTTC
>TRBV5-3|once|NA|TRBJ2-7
CARSLVEGEEQYF
TGTGCCAGAAGCTTGGTCGAGGGTGAGGAGCAGTACTTC